The rows below give T cell receptor beta chains drawn from one sample of a study of blood T cells in healthy people across ages. TCRdb reanalysed the 5' RACE reads using MiXCR and keeps one entry per CDR3 protein. The data contain some 700,000 distinct CDR3 sequences, roughly two fifths of them singletons. The sample taken for sequencing was blood. These receptors were obtained from a woman in her sixties or seventies in good health. CDR3s include the opening cysteine and the closing phenylalanine or tryptophan. The D gene is left open where the match is weak. The listing skips clone size in some rows; elsewhere it reads once, few, many or a size class.

>TRBV14|TRBJ2-5|.|.
CASSQDLGYEETQYF
TGTGCCAGCAGCCAAGATCTCGGGTACGAAGAGACCCAGTACTTC
>TRBV5-1|TRBJ2-1|.|TRBD2
CASSFGTSGPDPYNEQFF
TGCGCCAGCAGCTTCGGGACTAGCGGGCCCGACCCATACAATGAGCAGTTCTTC
>TRBV5-5|TRBJ2-1|.|.
CASSLGSNRNEQFF
TGTGCCAGCAGCTTGGGCTCCAATAGGAATGAGCAGTTCTTC
>TRBV3-1|TRBJ1-2|.|.
CASSPYNGGYTF
TGTGCCAGCAGCCCGTACAATGGTGGCTACACCTTC
>TRBV5-1|TRBJ1-1|few|.
CASRYGDTEAFF
TGCGCCAGCAGATACGGGGACACTGAAGCTTTCTTT
>TRBV6-1|TRBJ2-3|.|.
CASRSRTADTDTQYF
TGTGCCAGCAGATCCCGGACAGCAGACACAGATACGCAGTATTTT
>TRBV20-1|TRBJ2-6|.|.
CSARDPLPNVLTF
TGCAGTGCTAGAGATCCACTACCGAACGTCCTGACTTTC
>TRBV18|TRBJ2-7|.|.
CASSDLARGTYEQYF
TGTGCCAGCTCCGATCTAGCAAGAGGGACCTACGAGCAGTACTTC
>TRBV28|TRBJ1-4|.|.
CASSLGGSSEKLFF
TGTGCCAGCAGTTTAGGGGGGTCGAGCGAAAAACTGTTTTTT
>TRBV7-3|TRBJ2-3|.|TRBD2
CVSSLMGLATDTQYF
TGTGTCAGCAGCTTAATGGGACTAGCAACAGATACGCAGTATTTT
>TRBV6-5|TRBJ2-7|.|.
CASSDSRRGEQYF
TGTGCCAGCAGTGACTCCCGCCGGGGGGAGCAGTACTTC
>TRBV11-1|TRBJ2-3|.|TRBD2
CASSAGGGDTQYF
TGTGCCAGCAGCGCCGGCGGGGGAGATACGCAGTATTTT
>TRBV27|TRBJ2-5|few|.
CASSFKGFTQETQYF
TGTGCCAGCAGTTTTAAGGGGTTCACCCAAGAGACCCAGTACTTC
>TRBV20-1|TRBJ2-4|few|.
CSARDSGTLAKNIQYF
TGCAGTGCTAGAGATTCAGGGACTCTAGCCAAAAACATTCAGTACTTC
>TRBV28|TRBJ2-7|few|.
CASSFSMGQGAEQYF
TGTGCCAGCAGTTTCTCCATGGGGCAGGGCGCGGAGCAGTACTTC
>TRBV6-1|TRBJ2-5|few|.
CASSERLAVETQYF
TGTGCCAGCAGTGAGAGGCTAGCTGTAGAGACCCAGTACTTC
>TRBV27|TRBJ2-7|many|.
CASSLAQTYEQYF
TGTGCCAGCAGTTTAGCCCAAACCTACGAGCAGTACTTC
>TRBV28|TRBJ1-2|few|.
CASSPLGQGTYGYTF
TGTGCCAGCAGTCCCCTCGGCCAGGGGACCTATGGCTACACCTTC
>TRBV7-8|TRBJ1-5|once|.
CASSPAGWGRGYESNQPQHF
TGTGCCAGCAGCCCAGCGGGTTGGGGTCGCGGGTACGAGAGCAATCAGCCCCAGCATTTT
>TRBV20-1|TRBJ2-1|once|TRBD1
CSSSSGTGGKNEQFF
TGCAGTTCATCCTCCGGGACAGGGGGTAAGAATGAGCAGTTCTTC
>TRBV12-3/TRBV12-4|TRBJ2-1|.|.
CASRFGSYNEQFF
TGTGCCAGCAGGTTTGGATCGTACAATGAGCAGTTCTTC
>TRBV11-2|TRBJ2-1|.|.
CASVGGLGYNEQFF
TGTGCCAGCGTAGGCGGACTGGGATACAATGAGCAGTTCTTC
>TRBV18|TRBJ2-4|once|.
CASSPPGPLAKNIQYF
TGTGCCAGCTCACCACCGGGACCGCTAGCCAAAAACATTCAGTACTTC
>TRBV6-6|TRBJ1-1|few|.
CASSPIGENAEAFF
TGTGCCAGTAGTCCGATCGGGGAAAACGCTGAAGCTTTCTTT
>TRBV29-1|TRBJ2-7|many|TRBD1
CSVFTPDRGYEQYF
TGCAGCGTTTTTACCCCGGACAGGGGGTACGAGCAGTACTTC
>TRBV4-2|TRBJ1-2|.|.
CASRLVGANYGYTF
TGTGCCAGCAGGTTGGTCGGGGCTAACTATGGCTACACCTTC
>TRBV20-1|TRBJ1-6|.|.
CSARDLSRNSPLHF
TGCAGTGCTAGAGATCTCTCCAGGAATTCACCCCTCCACTTT
>TRBV20-1|TRBJ2-7|.|TRBD2
CSADAGAGVSYEQYF
TGCAGTGCCGACGCCGGCGCGGGAGTTTCCTACGAGCAGTACTTC
>TRBV20-1|TRBJ2-6|few|TRBD2
CSADSGAISGANVLTF
TGCAGTGCCGATAGCGGGGCGATCTCTGGGGCCAACGTCCTGACTTTC
>TRBV6-2/TRBV6-3|TRBJ2-1|few|TRBD2
CASSARLALPYNEQFF
TGTGCCAGCAGTGCCCGACTAGCGTTACCCTACAATGAGCAGTTCTTC
>TRBV13|TRBJ2-7|many|TRBD1
CASSSDRVVVDEQYF
TGTGCCAGCAGCTCGGACAGGGTGGTTGTTGACGAGCAGTACTTC
>TRBV28|TRBJ1-2|few|TRBD1
CASRPGQANYGYTF
TGTGCCAGCAGGCCGGGACAGGCTAACTATGGCTACACCTTC
>TRBV5-1|TRBJ2-1|few|TRBD2
CASSLVQRTSGVNEQFF
TGCGCCAGCAGCTTAGTACAGAGGACTAGCGGGGTTAATGAGCAGTTCTTC
>TRBV6-5|TRBJ2-6|.|TRBD1
CASRDRGQSGANVLTF
TGTGCCAGCCGCGACAGGGGGCAATCTGGGGCCAACGTCCTGACTTTC
>TRBV20-1|TRBJ1-1|.|TRBD1
CSARGTGAPEAFF
TGCAGTGCTAGAGGTACAGGGGCCCCTGAAGCTTTCTTT
>TRBV3-1|TRBJ2-7|many|TRBD2
CASSQEGLASARYEQYF
TGTGCCAGCAGCCAAGAAGGACTAGCCTCAGCGCGGTACGAGCAGTACTTC
>TRBV29-1|TRBJ2-3|.|.
CSVALGGFTDTQYF
TGCAGCGTTGCCCTCGGGGGATTCACAGATACGCAGTATTTT
>TRBV12-3/TRBV12-4|TRBJ2-1|.|.
CATGGGHNEQFF
TGTGCCACCGGGGGCGGACACAATGAGCAGTTCTTC
>TRBV20-1|TRBJ1-5|few|TRBD1
CSARKGAEPQHF
TGCAGTGCTAGAAAGGGGGCAGAGCCCCAGCATTTT
>TRBV27|TRBJ2-7|.|.
CASSFRGNEQYF
TGTGCCAGCAGTTTTCGCGGGAATGAGCAGTACTTC
>TRBV2|TRBJ2-7|few|TRBD1
CASTQTGTGADEQYF
TGTGCCAGCACTCAAACCGGGACAGGGGCGGACGAGCAGTACTTC
>TRBV5-1|TRBJ2-5|.|.
CASSFTETQYF
TGCGCCAGCAGTTTCACAGAGACCCAGTACTTC
>TRBV27|TRBJ2-1|once|.
CASGAPRDKQGTQFF
TGTGCCAGCGGTGCCCCTCGGGACAAACAAGGGACCCAGTTCTTC
>TRBV30|TRBJ1-2|.|.
CAWSGLGGFINGYTF
TGTGCCTGGAGTGGCCTAGGGGGGTTTATCAATGGCTACACCTTC
>TRBV2|TRBJ1-4|.|TRBD1
CASKGQPNEKLFF
TGTGCCAGCAAGGGACAGCCTAATGAAAAACTGTTTTTT
>TRBV14|TRBJ2-7|.|.
CASSQGGYLPYEQYF
TGTGCCAGCAGCCAAGGTGGTTACCTCCCCTACGAGCAGTACTTC
>TRBV25-1|TRBJ1-1|few|TRBD1
CASSGGTGSGTEAFF
TGTGCCAGCAGTGGCGGGACAGGGTCAGGCACTGAAGCTTTCTTT
>TRBV29-1|TRBJ2-2|.|.
CSGRQNTGELFF
TGCAGCGGACGTCAGAACACCGGGGAGCTGTTTTTT
>TRBV5-4|TRBJ2-1|.|.
CASSSALANNEQFF
TGTGCCAGCAGCTCGGCCCTCGCGAACAATGAGCAGTTCTTC
>TRBV5-1|TRBJ2-1|.|TRBD2
CASSWPIGTSATTTSYNEQFF
TGCGCCAGCAGCTGGCCGATTGGGACTAGCGCAACCACCACTTCCTACAATGAGCAGTTCTTC
>TRBV11-2|TRBJ2-3|few|.
CASSPGSGSRGDTQYF
TGTGCCAGCAGCCCGGGCAGCGGCTCCCGAGGGGATACGCAGTATTTT
>TRBV13|TRBJ2-7|.|.
CASSSTGYVREQYF
TGTGCCAGCAGCTCCACGGGATACGTAAGGGAGCAGTACTTC
>TRBV10-3|TRBJ2-5|.|.
CAIRASQETQYF
TGTGCCATCAGGGCCAGCCAAGAGACCCAGTACTTC
>TRBV7-3|TRBJ1-2|.|.
CASGSGTDYGYTF
TGTGCCAGCGGCTCCGGGACCGACTATGGCTACACCTTC
>TRBV20-1|TRBJ2-7|few|TRBD1
CSAKRGQGMAYEQYF
TGCAGTGCCAAGCGGGGACAGGGAATGGCCTACGAGCAGTACTTC
>TRBV5-1|TRBJ2-3|.|TRBD2
CASTVNGRVADTQYF
TGCGCCAGCACCGTTAACGGGAGGGTAGCAGATACGCAGTATTTT
>TRBV10-3|TRBJ2-7|.|.
CAIDRESPYEQYF
TGTGCCATCGATCGGGAAAGCCCCTACGAGCAGTACTTC
>TRBV4-1|TRBJ2-1|few|.
CASSPRLESSYNEQFF
TGCGCCAGCAGCCCCCGACTAGAGAGCTCCTACAATGAGCAGTTCTTC
>TRBV6-5|TRBJ2-1|.|.
CASSTTQTAYNEQFF
TGTGCCAGCAGTACCACTCAAACCGCCTACAATGAGCAGTTCTTC